A single sample gave rise to the 3 T cell receptor beta chains below, sequenced in a study of blood T cell repertoires in COVID-19. Profiled with immunoSEQ multiplex PCR; TCRdb holds only in-frame clones, not every one. The sample holds over 250,000 clones, 75% to 90% seen once. Sequencing was performed on peripheral blood. These receptors all come from a woman aged 70 to 79 with COVID-19, enrolled during active disease.

This chain connects TRBV4-3 to TRBJ2-7; possibly TRBD2 for D (5 bases). Germline V gene data show CDR1 as LGHNA and CDR2 as YSLEER. V lost 0 bases and J 0 bases, leaving 9 bases between the germline ends. The CDR3 runs to 15 residues. Here the CDR3 DNA reads TGCGCCAGCAGCCAAGAGAGGGATTACTCCTACGAGCAGTACTTC. It specifies CASSQERDYSYEQYF.

The V gene is TRBV7-9, the J gene TRBJ2-7; 8 bases align to TRBD2. The CDR3 extends over 14 amino acids. The germline V gene has CDR1 SEHNR and CDR2 FQNEAQ (reference sequence). V was clipped by 6 bases and J by 4 bases; unmatched bases: 8. CDR3 sequence reads: CASSAGGGLYEQYF. CDR3 in DNA: TGTGCCAGCAGTGCGGGGGGAGGTTTGTACGAGCAGTACTTC.

This clone was observed a few times. The chain couples TRBV5-6 to TRBJ2-5, with TRBD2 matching over 11 bases. The CDR3 sequence is 15 residues long. Germline V lookup: CDR1 SGHDT, CDR2 YYEEEE. Trimming took 4 bases from V and 3 from J; bases not matched to a gene: 5. The CDR3 region has the DNA TGTGCCAGCAGCAGGTCGACTAGCGGGGAAGAGACCCAGTACTTC. This codes for CASSRSTSGEETQYF.